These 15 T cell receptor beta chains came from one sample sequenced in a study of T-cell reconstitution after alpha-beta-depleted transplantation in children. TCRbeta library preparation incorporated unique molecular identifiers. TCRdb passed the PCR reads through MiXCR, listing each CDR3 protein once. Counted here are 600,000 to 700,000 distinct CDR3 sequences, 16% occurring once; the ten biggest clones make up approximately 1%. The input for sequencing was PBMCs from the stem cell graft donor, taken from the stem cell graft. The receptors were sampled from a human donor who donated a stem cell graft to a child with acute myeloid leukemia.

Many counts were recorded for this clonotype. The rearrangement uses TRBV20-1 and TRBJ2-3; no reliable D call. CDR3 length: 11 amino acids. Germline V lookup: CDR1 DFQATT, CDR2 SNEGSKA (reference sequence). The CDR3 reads CRASNTDTQYF. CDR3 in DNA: TGCAGGGCCTCTAACACAGATACGCAGTATTTT.

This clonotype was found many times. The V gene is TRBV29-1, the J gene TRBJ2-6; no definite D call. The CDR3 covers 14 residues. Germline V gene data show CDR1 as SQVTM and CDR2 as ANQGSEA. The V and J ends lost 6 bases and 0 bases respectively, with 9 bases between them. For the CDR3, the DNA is TGCAGCGTGGATGAGTCCTCTGGGGCCAACGTCCTGACTTTC. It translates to CSVDESSGANVLTF. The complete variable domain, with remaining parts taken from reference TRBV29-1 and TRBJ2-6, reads SAVISQKPSRDICQRGTSLTIQCQVDSQVTMMFWYRQQPGQSLTLIATANQGSEATYESGFVIDKFPISRPNLTFSTLTVSNMSPEDSSIYLCSVDESSGANVLTFGAGSRLTVL.

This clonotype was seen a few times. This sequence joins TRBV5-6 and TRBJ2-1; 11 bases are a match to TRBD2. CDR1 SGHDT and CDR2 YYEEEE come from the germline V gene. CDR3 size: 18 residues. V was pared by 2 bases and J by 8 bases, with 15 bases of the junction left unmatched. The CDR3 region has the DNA TGTGCCAGCAGCTTTAGTAGCGGGGGGGCCTACGGGTTGGATGAGCAGTTCTTC. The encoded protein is CASSFSSGGAYGLDEQFF.

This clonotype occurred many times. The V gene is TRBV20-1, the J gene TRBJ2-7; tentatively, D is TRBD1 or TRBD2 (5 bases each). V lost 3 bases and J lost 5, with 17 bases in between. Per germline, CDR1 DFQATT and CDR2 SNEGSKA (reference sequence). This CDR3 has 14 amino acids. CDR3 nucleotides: TGCAGTGCTAGGCCCTTGGCCGGGGCCAACGAGCAGTACTTC. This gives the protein CSARPLAGANEQYF.

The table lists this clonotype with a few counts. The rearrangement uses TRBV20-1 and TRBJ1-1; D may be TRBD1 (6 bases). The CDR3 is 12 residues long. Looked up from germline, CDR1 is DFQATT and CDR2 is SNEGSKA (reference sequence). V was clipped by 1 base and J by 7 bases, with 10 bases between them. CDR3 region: CSARGQDLEAFF. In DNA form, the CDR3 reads TGCAGTGCTAGAGGACAGGACCTTGAAGCTTTCTTT.

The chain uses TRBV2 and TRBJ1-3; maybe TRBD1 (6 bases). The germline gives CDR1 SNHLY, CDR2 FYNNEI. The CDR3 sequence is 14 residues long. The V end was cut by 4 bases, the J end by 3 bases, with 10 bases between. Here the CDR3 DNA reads TGTGCCAGCAGTGCAGGGGCTAATGGAAACACCATATATTTT. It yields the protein CASSAGANGNTIYF.

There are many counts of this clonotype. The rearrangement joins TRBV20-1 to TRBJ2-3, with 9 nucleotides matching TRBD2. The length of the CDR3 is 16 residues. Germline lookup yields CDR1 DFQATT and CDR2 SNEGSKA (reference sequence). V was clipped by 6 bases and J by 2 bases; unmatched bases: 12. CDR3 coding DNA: TGCAGTGCCACACCAACTAGCGGGTTTTACACAGATACGCAGTATTTT. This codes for CSATPTSGFYTDTQYF.

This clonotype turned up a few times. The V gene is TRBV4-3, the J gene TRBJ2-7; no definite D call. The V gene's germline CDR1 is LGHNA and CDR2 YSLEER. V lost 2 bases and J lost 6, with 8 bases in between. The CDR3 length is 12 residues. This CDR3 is CASSQPPGEQYF. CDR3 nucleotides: TGCGCCAGCAGCCAACCGCCTGGCGAGCAGTACTTC.

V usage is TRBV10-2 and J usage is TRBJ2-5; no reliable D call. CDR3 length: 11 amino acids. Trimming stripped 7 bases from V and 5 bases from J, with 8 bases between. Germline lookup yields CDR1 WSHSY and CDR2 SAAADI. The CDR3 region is CASTAAETQYF. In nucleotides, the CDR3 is TGCGCCAGCACGGCAGCGGAGACCCAGTACTTC.

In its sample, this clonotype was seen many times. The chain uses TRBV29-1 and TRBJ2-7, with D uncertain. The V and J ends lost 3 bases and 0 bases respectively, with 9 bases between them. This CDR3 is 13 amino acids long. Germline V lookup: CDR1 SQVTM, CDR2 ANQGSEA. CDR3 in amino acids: CSVESATSYEQYF. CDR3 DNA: TGCAGCGTTGAGAGCGCCACCTCCTACGAGCAGTACTTC.

CDR3 amino acids: CSASSGQGGDYGYTF. The DNA of the CDR3 is TGCAGTGCTAGTTCGGGGCAGGGGGGGGACTATGGCTACACCTTC. The J gene is TRBJ1-2, the V gene TRBV20-1; 7 bases are a match to TRBD1. CDR3 length: 15 residues. With V trimmed by 3 bases and J by 3 bases, 10 bases remained unmatched. The germline V gene has CDR1 DFQATT and CDR2 SNEGSKA (reference sequence).

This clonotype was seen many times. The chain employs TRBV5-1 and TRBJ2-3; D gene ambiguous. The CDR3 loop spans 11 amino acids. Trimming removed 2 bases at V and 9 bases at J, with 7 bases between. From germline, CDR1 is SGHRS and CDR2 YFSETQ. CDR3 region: CASSLVTTQYF. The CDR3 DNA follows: TGCGCCAGCAGCTTAGTAACCACGCAGTATTTT.

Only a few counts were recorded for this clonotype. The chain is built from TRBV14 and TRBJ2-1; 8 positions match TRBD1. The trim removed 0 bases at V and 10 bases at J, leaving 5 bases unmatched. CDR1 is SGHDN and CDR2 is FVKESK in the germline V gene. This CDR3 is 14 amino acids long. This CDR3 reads CASSQDHRGWEQFF. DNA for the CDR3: TGTGCCAGCAGCCAAGACCACAGGGGGTGGGAGCAGTTCTTC.

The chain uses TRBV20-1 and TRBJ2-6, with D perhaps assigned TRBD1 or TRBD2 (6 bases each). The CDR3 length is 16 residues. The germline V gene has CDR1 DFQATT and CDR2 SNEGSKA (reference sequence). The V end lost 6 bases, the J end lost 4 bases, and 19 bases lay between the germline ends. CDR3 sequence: CSAPGWGAGGANVLTF. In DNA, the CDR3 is TGCAGTGCGCCAGGGTGGGGGGCGGGAGGGGCCAACGTCCTGACTTTC.

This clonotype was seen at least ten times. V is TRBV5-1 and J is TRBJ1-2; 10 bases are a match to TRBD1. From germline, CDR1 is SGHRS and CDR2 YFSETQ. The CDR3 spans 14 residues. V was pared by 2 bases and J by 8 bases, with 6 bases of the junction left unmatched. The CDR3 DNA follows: TGCGCCAGCAGCTTAAAGACAGGGGGCGCGGGCTACACCTTC. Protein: CASSLKTGGAGYTF.